The T cell receptor (beta chain) described here comes from a study of identical twins. Overall study findings and caveats: Cord blood beta clonotypes present at high abundance carried fewer insertions; no such pattern appeared in memory repertoires. Cross-sectional statistics, not tracking of the same donors, supported the conclusions.

A universal primer site arose from template switching, and cDNA bore unique molecular identifiers. Each CDR3 protein is one row after TCRdb ran MiXCR on the 5' RACE reads. The sample lists roughly 470,000 distinct CDR3 sequences; roughly an eighth were seen once. Healthy Caucasians were all of the donors. CDR3 size: 14 residues. Trimming left V 3 bases short and J 7 bases short, with 13 bases between. The germline V gene encodes CDR1 KGHSH and CDR2 LQKENI. With regard to this clonotype: Its antigen is not known.

This sample was also put to use in a study of yellow fever vaccine responses in identical twins.

The TCR was taken from a young woman in good health. Input material: CD4+ T cells sorted from blood. The chain links TRBV18 to TRBJ2-1; D is possibly TRBD1 (6 bases). CDR3 sequence: CASSPFAGANEQFF. CDR3 DNA: TGTGCCAGCTCACCTTTCGCAGGGGCGAATGAGCAGTTCTTC.